This record covers a single TCR beta chain. The antigen remains undetermined. These data come from a study of T cell responses to AZD1222 COVID-19 vaccine. Study findings and constraints: Clonal diversity was possibly underestimated, and the donors were mostly white British, with more females. Regions left unmutated in variants are reportedly the target of nearly half of spike-specific TCRs. It was only after the peak T cell response that any repertoires were sampled.

The V gene end was trimmed by 2 bases and the J gene end by 1 base; junction bases not matched to a gene: 10. The CDR3 consists of 17 residues. Germline V gene data show CDR1 as SGHTS and CDR2 as YDEGEE. Data came from immunoSEQ multiplex PCR; TCRdb stores just in-frame clones and leaves some out. The data contain about 85,000 clones, roughly 88% of them seen just once; the ten biggest clones take up around 5.8%. The receptor's source is an adult in good health. This rearrangement joins TRBV5-8 to TRBJ2-7; 9 nucleotides align to TRBD2. Here the sequenced sample was peripheral blood, taken on day 0 of AZD1222 vaccination. The DNA for the CDR3 is TGTGCCAGCAGCTTTGGGCTAGCGGGAAGGTCGTCCTACGAGCAGTACTTC. Amino acids: CASSFGLAGRSSYEQYF.